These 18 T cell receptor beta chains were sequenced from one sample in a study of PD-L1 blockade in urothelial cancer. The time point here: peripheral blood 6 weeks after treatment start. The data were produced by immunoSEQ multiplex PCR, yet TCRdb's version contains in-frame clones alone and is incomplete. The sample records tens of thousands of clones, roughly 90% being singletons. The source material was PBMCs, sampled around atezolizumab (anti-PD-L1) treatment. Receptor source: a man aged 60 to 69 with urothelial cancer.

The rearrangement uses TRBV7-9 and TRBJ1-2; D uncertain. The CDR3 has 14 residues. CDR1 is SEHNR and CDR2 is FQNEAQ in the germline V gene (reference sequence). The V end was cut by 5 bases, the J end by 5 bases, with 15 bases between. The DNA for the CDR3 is TGTGCCAGCAGCCCGAGGACGGGAACTTATGGCTACACCTTC. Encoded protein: CASSPRTGTYGYTF.

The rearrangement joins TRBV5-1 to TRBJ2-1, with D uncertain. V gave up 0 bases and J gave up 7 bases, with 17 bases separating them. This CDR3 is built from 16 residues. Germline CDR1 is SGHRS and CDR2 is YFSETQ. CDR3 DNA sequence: TGCGCCAGCAGCTTGGCCATATTAGCCCAGAAAAATGAGCAGTTCTTC. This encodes CASSLAILAQKNEQFF.

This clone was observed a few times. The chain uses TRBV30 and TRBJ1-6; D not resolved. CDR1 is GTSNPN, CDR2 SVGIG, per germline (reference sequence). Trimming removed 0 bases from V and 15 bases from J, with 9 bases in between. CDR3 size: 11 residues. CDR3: CAWSVGVVLHF. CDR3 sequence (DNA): TGTGCCTGGAGTGTCGGGGTAGTCCTCCACTTT.

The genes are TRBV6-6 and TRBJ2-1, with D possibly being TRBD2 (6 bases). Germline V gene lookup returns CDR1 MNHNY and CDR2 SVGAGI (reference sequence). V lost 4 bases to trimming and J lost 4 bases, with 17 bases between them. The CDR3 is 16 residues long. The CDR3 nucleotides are TGTGCCAGCAGTTCCATAGGAGGAGGAGGGTACAATGAGCAGTTCTTC. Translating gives CASSSIGGGGYNEQFF.

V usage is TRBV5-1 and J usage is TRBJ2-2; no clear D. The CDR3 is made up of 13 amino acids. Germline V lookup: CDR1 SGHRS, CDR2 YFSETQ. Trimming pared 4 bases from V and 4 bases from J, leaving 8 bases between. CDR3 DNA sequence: TGCGCCAGCAGCGCGACTTCCACCGGGGAGCTGTTTTTT. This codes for CASSATSTGELFF.

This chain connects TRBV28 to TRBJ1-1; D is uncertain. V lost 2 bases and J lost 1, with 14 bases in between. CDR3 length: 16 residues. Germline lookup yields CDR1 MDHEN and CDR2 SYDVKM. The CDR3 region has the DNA TGTGCCAGCAGTTTACCCCAACAGATACGGAACACTGAAGCTTTCTTT. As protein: CASSLPQQIRNTEAFF.

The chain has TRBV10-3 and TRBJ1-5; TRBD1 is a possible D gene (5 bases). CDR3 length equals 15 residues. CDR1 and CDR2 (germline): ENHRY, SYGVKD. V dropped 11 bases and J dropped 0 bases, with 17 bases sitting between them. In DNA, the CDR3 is TGTGCCTCCCAATCCGGGACTCATAGCAATCAGCCCCAGCATTTT. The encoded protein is CASQSGTHSNQPQHF.

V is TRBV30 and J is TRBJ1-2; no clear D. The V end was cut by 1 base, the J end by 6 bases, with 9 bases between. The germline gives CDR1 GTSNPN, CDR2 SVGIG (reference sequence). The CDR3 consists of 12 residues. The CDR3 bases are TGTGCCTGGAGTGGGGAGGCCCATGGCTACACCTTC. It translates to CAWSGEAHGYTF.

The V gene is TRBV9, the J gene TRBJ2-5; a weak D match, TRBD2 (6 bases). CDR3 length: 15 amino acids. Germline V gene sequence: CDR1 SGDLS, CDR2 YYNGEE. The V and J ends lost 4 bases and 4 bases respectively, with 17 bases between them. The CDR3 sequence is CASSPGAAGGETQYF. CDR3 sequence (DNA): TGTGCCAGCAGCCCGGGAGCCGCCGGGGGAGAGACCCAGTACTTC.

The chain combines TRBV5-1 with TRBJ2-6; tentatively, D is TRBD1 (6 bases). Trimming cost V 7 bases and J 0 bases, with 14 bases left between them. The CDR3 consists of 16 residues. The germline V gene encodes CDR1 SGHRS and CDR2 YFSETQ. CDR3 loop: CASRRGDPSGANVLTF. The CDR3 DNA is TGCGCCAGCCGCAGGGGCGACCCCTCTGGGGCCAACGTCCTGACTTTC.

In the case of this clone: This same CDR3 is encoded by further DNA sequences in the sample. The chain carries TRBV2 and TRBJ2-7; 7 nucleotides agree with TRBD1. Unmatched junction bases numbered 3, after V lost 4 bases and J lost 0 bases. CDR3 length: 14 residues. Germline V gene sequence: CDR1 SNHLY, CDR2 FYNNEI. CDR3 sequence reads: CASSGQGSSYEQYF. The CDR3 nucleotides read TGTGCCAGCAGTGGACAGGGTAGCTCCTACGAGCAGTACTTC.

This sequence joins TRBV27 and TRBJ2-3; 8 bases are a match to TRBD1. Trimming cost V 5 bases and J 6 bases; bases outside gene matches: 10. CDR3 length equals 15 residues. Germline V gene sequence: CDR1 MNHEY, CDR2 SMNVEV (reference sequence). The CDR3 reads CASSPRTGWGDTQYF. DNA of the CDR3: TGTGCCAGCAGTCCGCGGACAGGGTGGGGCGATACGCAGTATTTT.

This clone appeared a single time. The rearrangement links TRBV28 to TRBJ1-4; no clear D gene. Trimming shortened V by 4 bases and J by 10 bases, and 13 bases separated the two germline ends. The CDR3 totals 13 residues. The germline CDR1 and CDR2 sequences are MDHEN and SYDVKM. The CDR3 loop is CASSYADFGKLFF. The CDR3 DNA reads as TGTGCCAGCAGTTATGCCGATTTCGGAAAACTGTTTTTT.

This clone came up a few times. CDR3 residues: CSVSLAWGYNEQFF. The CDR3 coding sequence is TGCAGCGTCTCACTAGCGTGGGGATACAATGAGCAGTTCTTC. The chain couples TRBV29-1 to TRBJ2-1; TRBD2 matches 7 bases. This CDR3 comprises 14 residues. V lost 6 bases, J lost 4 bases, and 9 bases stayed unmatched. Germline V gene sequence: CDR1 SQVTM, CDR2 ANQGSEA.

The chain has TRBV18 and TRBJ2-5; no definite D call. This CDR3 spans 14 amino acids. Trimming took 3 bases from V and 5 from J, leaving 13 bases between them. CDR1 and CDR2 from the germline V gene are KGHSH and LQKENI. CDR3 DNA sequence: TGTGCCAGCTCACCGGTCGCTTTCGGGGAGACCCAGTACTTC. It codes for CASSPVAFGETQYF.

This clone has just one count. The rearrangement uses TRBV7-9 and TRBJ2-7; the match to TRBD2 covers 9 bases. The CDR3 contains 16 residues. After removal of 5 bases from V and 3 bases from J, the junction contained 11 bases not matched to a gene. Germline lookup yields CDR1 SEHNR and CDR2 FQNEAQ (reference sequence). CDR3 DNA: TGTGCCAGCAGCCCCCGGTTAGCGGGAGCCTACTACGAGCAGTACTTC. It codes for CASSPRLAGAYYEQYF. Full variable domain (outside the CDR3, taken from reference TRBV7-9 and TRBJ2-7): DTGVSQNPRHKITKRGQNVTFRCDPISEHNRLYWYRQTLGQGPEFLTYFQNEAQLEKSRLLSDRFSAERPKGSFSTLEIQRTEQGDSAMYLCASSPRLAGAYYEQYFGPGTRLTVT.

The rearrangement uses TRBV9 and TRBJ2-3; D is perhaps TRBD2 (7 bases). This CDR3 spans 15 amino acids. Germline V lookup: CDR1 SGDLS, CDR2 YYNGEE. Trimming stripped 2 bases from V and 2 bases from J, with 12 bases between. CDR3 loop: CASSVGGRYTDTQYF. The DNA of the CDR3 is TGTGCCAGCAGCGTGGGGGGGCGGTACACAGATACGCAGTATTTT.

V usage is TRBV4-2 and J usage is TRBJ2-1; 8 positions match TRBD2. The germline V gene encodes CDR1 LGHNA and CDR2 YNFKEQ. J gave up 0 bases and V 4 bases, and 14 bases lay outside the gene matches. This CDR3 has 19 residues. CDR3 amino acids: CASSPQMAGGPNSYNEQFF. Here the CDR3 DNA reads TGTGCCAGCAGCCCCCAAATGGCGGGGGGACCTAACTCCTACAATGAGCAGTTCTTC.